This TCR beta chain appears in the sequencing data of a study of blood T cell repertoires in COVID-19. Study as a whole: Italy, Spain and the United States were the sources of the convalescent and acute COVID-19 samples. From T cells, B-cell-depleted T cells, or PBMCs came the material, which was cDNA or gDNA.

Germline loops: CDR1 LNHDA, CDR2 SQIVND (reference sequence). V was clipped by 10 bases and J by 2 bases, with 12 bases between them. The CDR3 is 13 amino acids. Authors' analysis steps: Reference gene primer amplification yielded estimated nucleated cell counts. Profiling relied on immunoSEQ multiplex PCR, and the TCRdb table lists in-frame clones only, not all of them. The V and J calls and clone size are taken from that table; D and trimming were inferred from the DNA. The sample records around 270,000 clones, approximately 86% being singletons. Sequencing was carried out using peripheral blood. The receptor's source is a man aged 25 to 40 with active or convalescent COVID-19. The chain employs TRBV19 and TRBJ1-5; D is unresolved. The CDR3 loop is CATPGNRNQPQHF. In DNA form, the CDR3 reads TGTGCCACCCCGGGGAATCGCAATCAGCCCCAGCATTTT.